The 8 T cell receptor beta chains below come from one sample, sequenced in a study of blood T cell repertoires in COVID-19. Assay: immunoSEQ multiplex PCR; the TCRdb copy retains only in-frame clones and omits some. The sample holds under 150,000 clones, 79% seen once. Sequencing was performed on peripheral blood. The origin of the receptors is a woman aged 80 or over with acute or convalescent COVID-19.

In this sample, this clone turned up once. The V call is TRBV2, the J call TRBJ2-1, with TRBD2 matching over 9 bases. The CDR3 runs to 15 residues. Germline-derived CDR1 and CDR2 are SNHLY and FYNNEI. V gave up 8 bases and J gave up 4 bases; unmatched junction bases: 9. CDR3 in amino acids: CASPATSGGYNEQFF. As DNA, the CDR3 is TGTGCCAGCCCTGCCACCAGCGGGGGGTACAATGAGCAGTTCTTC.

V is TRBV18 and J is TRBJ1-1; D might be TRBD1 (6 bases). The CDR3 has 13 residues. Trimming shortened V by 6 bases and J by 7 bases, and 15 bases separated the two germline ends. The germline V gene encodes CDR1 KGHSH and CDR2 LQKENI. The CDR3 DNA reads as TGTGCCAGCTCCCCCGGGGGGCAGGATGAAGCTTTCTTT. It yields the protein CASSPGGQDEAFF.

The CDR3 DNA reads TGTGCCAGCAGTGAGACAGGGTCGGGCAATCAGCCCCAGCATTTT. Its protein product is CASSETGSGNQPQHF. The J gene is TRBJ1-5, the V gene TRBV25-1; 7 bases are shared with TRBD1. With V trimmed by 3 bases and J by 2 bases, 4 bases remained unmatched. CDR3 size: 15 residues. Germline CDR1 and CDR2: MGHDK and SYGVNS.

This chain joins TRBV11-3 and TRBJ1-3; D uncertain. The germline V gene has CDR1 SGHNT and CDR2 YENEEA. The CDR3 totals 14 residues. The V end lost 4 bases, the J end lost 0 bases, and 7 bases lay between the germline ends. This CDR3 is CASSSQNSGNTIYF. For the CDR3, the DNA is TGTGCCAGCAGCTCACAGAACTCTGGAAACACCATATATTTT.

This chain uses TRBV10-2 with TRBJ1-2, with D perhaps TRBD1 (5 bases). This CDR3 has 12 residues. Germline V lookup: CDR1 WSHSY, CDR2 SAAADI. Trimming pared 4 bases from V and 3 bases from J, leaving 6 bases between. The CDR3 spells CASSGGDYGYTF. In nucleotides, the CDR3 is TGCGCCAGCAGTGGGGGGGACTATGGCTACACCTTC.

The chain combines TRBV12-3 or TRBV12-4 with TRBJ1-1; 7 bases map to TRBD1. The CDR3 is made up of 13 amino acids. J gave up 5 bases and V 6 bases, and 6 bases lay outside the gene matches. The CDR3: CASSNTGETEAFF. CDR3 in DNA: TGTGCCAGCAGCAATACAGGGGAAACTGAAGCTTTCTTT.

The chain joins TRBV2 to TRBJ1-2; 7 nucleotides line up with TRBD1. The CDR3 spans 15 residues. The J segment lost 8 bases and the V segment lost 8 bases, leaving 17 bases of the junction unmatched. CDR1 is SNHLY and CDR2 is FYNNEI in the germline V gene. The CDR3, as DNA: TGTGCCAGCGGCAGGGAATACCAGGGGGGCGAGGGCTACACCTTC. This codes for CASGREYQGGEGYTF.

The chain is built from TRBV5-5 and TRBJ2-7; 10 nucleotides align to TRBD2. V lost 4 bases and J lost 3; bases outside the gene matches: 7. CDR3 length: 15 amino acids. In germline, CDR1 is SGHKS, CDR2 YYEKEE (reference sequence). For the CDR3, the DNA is TGTGCCAGCAGCCTACGAGCGGGAGGGGGCTACGAGCAGTACTTC. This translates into CASSLRAGGGYEQYF.